Each of the 30 T cell receptor beta chains below was sequenced from the same sample in a study of CD8+ T cells in alopecia areata. The treatment is: oral pan-JAK inhibitor, 5-10 mg twice daily. TCR sequencing used cDNA made by reverse transcription of extracted RNA. The method was immunoSEQ multiplex PCR; TCRdb's version includes in-frame clones alone and lacks a portion of them. Among about 210,000 clones listed, around 57% were seen once. Specimen: CD4+ T cells sorted from blood, collected at week 4, from a patient treated with tofacitinib. The receptors stem from a human donor with alopecia areata.

This clone appeared a few times. This chain connects TRBV12-5 to TRBJ2-3, with 12 bases fitting TRBD2. The CDR3 loop spans 15 amino acids. J gave up 4 bases and V 4 bases, and 3 bases lay outside the gene matches. Germline V gene lookup returns CDR1 LGHNT and CDR2 FRNRAP. The CDR3 protein is CASGSPSGGADTQYF. Here the CDR3 DNA reads TGTGCTAGTGGTTCCCCTAGCGGGGGGGCAGATACGCAGTATTTT.

This clone appeared a few times. V usage is TRBV29-1 and J usage is TRBJ2-5; no clear D gene. The CDR3 is 12 amino acids. Looked up from germline, CDR1 is SQVTM and CDR2 is ANQGSEA. The germline V and J ends were trimmed by 1 base and 4 bases, with 7 bases remaining between them. The CDR3 coding sequence is TGCAGCGTTGAAGGGGTCGGAGAGACCCAGTACTTC. It translates to CSVEGVGETQYF.

In this sample, this clone turned up a few times. The chain combines TRBV30 with TRBJ1-6; 10 positions agree with TRBD1. Germline V CDR1 and CDR2: GTSNPN, SVGIG (reference sequence). The CDR3 spans 19 residues. J was trimmed by 6 bases and V by 2 bases; bases with no gene match: 16. CDR3 sequence: CAWSRDRGLNQVGNSPLHF. CDR3 in DNA: TGTGCCTGGAGTAGAGACAGGGGGCTGAATCAGGTCGGTAATTCACCCCTCCACTTT.

The rearrangement uses TRBV30 and TRBJ1-2; D ambiguous. This CDR3 is 10 amino acids long. Looked up from germline, CDR1 is GTSNPN and CDR2 is SVGIG (reference sequence). The germline V and J ends were trimmed by 7 bases and 8 bases, with 11 bases remaining between them. CDR3 nucleotide sequence: TGTGCCTTTCAGGCTGGGGGCTACACCTTC. This sequence encodes CAFQAGGYTF. Full variable domain (outside the CDR3, taken from reference TRBV30 and TRBJ1-2): SQTIHQWPATLVQPVGSPLSLECTVEGTSNPNLYWYRQAAGRGLQLLFYSVGIGQISSEVPQNLSASRPQDRQFILSSKKLLLSDSGFYLCAFQAGGYTFGSGTRLTVV.

This clone showed up just a few times. CDR3 loop: CSAEDSYEQYF. CDR3 coding DNA: TGCAGTGCTGAGGACAGCTACGAGCAGTACTTC. The chain is built from TRBV20-1 and TRBJ2-7, with D possibly being TRBD1 (6 bases). This CDR3 has 11 residues. V lost 5 bases, J lost 3 bases, and 8 bases lay in between. The germline V gene encodes CDR1 DFQATT and CDR2 SNEGSKA (reference sequence).

The chain recombines TRBV29-1 with TRBJ1-2; TRBD1 aligns across 7 bases. This CDR3 spans 14 amino acids. The germline CDR1 and CDR2 sequences are SQVTM and ANQGSEA. Losses at the gene ends were 6 bases for V and 5 bases for J; bases not matched to a gene: 12. CDR3 nucleotide sequence: TGCAGCGTGGGGTCGTCCGGGACAGAGTATGGCTACACCTTC. It specifies CSVGSSGTEYGYTF. The whole variable domain, filled in from reference TRBV29-1 and TRBJ1-2, reads SAVISQKPSRDICQRGTSLTIQCQVDSQVTMMFWYRQQPGQSLTLIATANQGSEATYESGFVIDKFPISRPNLTFSTLTVSNMSPEDSSIYLCSVGSSGTEYGYTFGSGTRLTVV.

This clone appeared a single time. The chain combines TRBV29-1 with TRBJ1-1; D is unresolved. Germline-derived CDR1 and CDR2 are SQVTM and ANQGSEA. Trimming pared 7 bases from V and 5 bases from J, leaving 14 bases between. The length of the CDR3 is 12 residues. The CDR3 sequence: CSAIGDRTEAFF. The CDR3 region has the DNA TGCAGCGCCATCGGGGATCGGACTGAAGCTTTCTTT.

The CDR3 is CASSFAGTEAFF. CDR3 DNA: TGTGCCAGCAGTTTCGCAGGGACTGAAGCTTTCTTT. The genes are TRBV6-6 and TRBJ1-1; D perhaps matches TRBD1 (5 bases). V shed 4 bases and J shed 5 bases, with 8 bases lying between them. There are 12 residues in the CDR3. Germline CDR1 MNHNY, CDR2 SVGAGI (reference sequence).

The V call is TRBV6-6, the J call TRBJ1-2; possible D gene TRBD1, 6 bases. The CDR3 spans 14 residues. V was shortened by 0 bases and J by 7 bases, with 12 bases between the two germline ends. Looked up from germline, CDR1 is MNHNY and CDR2 is SVGAGI (reference sequence). CDR3 coding DNA: TGTGCCAGCAGTTACTCCTCAGGGGAGGGTGGCTACACCTTC. This gives the protein CASSYSSGEGGYTF.

The rearrangement joins TRBV2 to TRBJ1-5, with TRBD1 as a possible D gene (5 bases). Deletions cut 4 bases from V and 5 bases from J, with 9 bases between. Per the germline V gene, CDR1 is SNHLY and CDR2 is FYNNEI. CDR3 length: 13 residues. The CDR3 bases are TGTGCCAGCAGTGCGGGACTTTATCAGCCCCAGCATTTT. This sequence encodes CASSAGLYQPQHF.

The chain couples TRBV4-1 to TRBJ1-1; D gene uncertain. Germline CDR1 and CDR2: MGHRA and YSYEKL. Trimming took off 1 base at V and 1 base at J, with 19 bases between the two ends. The CDR3 is 18 amino acids. CDR3 DNA sequence: TGCGCCAGCAGCCAAGCATTTGGGCAGACTACATGGAACACTGAAGCTTTCTTT. Translated, it gives CASSQAFGQTTWNTEAFF.

The rearrangement links TRBV6-5 to TRBJ2-7; D not certain. The CDR3 totals 12 residues. V lost 7 bases to trimming and J lost 7 bases, with 14 bases between them. Looked up from germline, CDR1 is MNHEY and CDR2 is SVGAGI. CDR3 sequence: CASIGSPGEQYF. As DNA, the CDR3 is TGTGCCAGCATAGGTAGCCCTGGGGAGCAGTACTTC.

This chain links TRBV7-2 with TRBJ2-7; TRBD2 aligns across 7 bases. V lost 6 bases, J lost 3 bases, and 11 bases stayed unmatched. This CDR3 has 15 amino acids. CDR1 is SGHTA, CDR2 FQGNSA, per germline. CDR3 sequence: CASSITGGRNYEQYF. CDR3 nucleotide sequence: TGTGCCAGCAGTATCACCGGGGGGAGGAACTACGAGCAGTACTTC. Full variable domain (rest looked up from reference TRBV7-2 and TRBJ2-7): GAGVSQSPSNKVTEKGKDVELRCDPISGHTALYWYRQSLGQGLEFLIYFQGNSAPDKSGLPSDRFSAERTGGSVSTLTIQRTQQEDSAVYLCASSITGGRNYEQYFGPGTRLTVT.

The chain carries TRBV27 and TRBJ2-2; D is uncertain. The CDR3 sequence is 15 residues long. The ends were cut back, 3 bases at V and 8 bases at J, with 16 bases in the middle. The germline V gene has CDR1 MNHEY and CDR2 SMNVEV (reference sequence). CDR3 region: CASSFLVVGGGELFF. The CDR3 DNA sequence: TGTGCCAGCAGTTTTTTGGTCGTGGGTGGAGGGGAGCTGTTTTTT.

The genes are TRBV10-3 and TRBJ1-2, with 7 bases identical to TRBD1. There are 13 residues in the CDR3. After removal of 8 bases from V and 2 bases from J, the junction contained 5 bases not matched to a gene. Germline CDR1 and CDR2: ENHRY and SYGVKD. CDR3 bases: TGTGCCATCGGGACAGATTCCAACTATGGCTACACCTTC. This encodes CAIGTDSNYGYTF.

V and J are TRBV5-1 and TRBJ2-7; 8 bases map to TRBD1. The V and J ends lost 4 bases and 7 bases, in that order; junction bases with no gene match: 10. The CDR3 contains 14 residues. Germline values: CDR1 SGHRS, CDR2 YFSETQ. DNA for the CDR3: TGCGCCAGCAGCGCCGGGACAGGCCGAGGAGAGCAGTACTTC. This translates into CASSAGTGRGEQYF.

The chain links TRBV30 to TRBJ1-1; no firm D call. Deletions cut 2 bases from V and 2 bases from J, with 3 bases between. The CDR3 is 11 amino acids. Germline V lookup: CDR1 GTSNPN, CDR2 SVGIG (reference sequence). The CDR3 here is CAWSHNTEAFF. CDR3 DNA sequence: TGTGCCTGGAGTCACAACACTGAAGCTTTCTTT.

There are a few counts of this clone. The J gene is TRBJ2-4, the V gene TRBV7-2; D remains ambiguous. The V end lost 5 bases, the J end lost 8 bases, and 7 bases lay between the germline ends. Germline assignment: CDR1 SGHTA and CDR2 FQGNSA. The CDR3 spans 11 residues. This CDR3 is CASSLEDIQYF. CDR3 DNA sequence: TGTGCCAGCAGCCTCGAGGACATTCAGTACTTC.

The rearrangement uses TRBV25-1 and TRBJ1-2; D not resolved. Between the trimmed V and J ends, which lost 5 bases and 8 bases, there was a span of 15 bases. Germline loops: CDR1 MGHDK, CDR2 SYGVNS. The CDR3 contains 13 residues. This CDR3 reads CASSPREVGGYTF. CDR3 sequence (DNA): TGTGCCAGCAGTCCCCGGGAGGTAGGGGGCTACACCTTC.

The V call is TRBV29-1, the J call TRBJ1-5; perhaps TRBD1 as D (6 bases). V lost 6 bases to trimming and J lost 1 base, with 10 bases between them. Germline V gives CDR1 SQVTM, CDR2 ANQGSEA. This CDR3 is 13 amino acids long. The DNA of the CDR3 is TGCAGCGTCCTGACAGGAAGCAATCAGCCCCAGCATTTT. It encodes CSVLTGSNQPQHF.

This clone was counted a few times. J is TRBJ2-3 and V is TRBV15, with D possibly being TRBD1 or TRBD2 (5 bases each). The CDR3 runs 16 residues. CDR1 and CDR2 (germline): LNHNV, YYDKDF (reference sequence). Trimming shortened V by 1 base and J by 0 bases, and 11 bases separated the two germline ends. The CDR3 coding sequence is TGTGCCACCAGCAGAGTCCCTCGGGGCAGCACAGATACGCAGTATTTT. This codes for CATSRVPRGSTDTQYF.

This clone turned up a few times. The chain recombines TRBV10-3 with TRBJ2-1; tentative D call: TRBD2 (6 bases). Per the germline V gene, CDR1 is ENHRY and CDR2 is SYGVKD. V was shortened by 10 bases and J by 7 bases, with 17 bases between the two germline ends. There are 13 residues in the CDR3. The DNA for the CDR3 is TGTGCCACCCGGTGGGAGGCCTGGAATGAGCAGTTCTTC. Amino acid sequence: CATRWEAWNEQFF.

The gene calls are TRBV5-1 and TRBJ2-7; 8 positions agree with TRBD1. This CDR3 contains 14 residues. The germline CDR1 and CDR2 sequences are SGHRS and YFSETQ. Trimming removed 5 bases from V and 6 bases from J; junction bases left unmatched: 10. The CDR3: CASRSGTGLGEQYF. The CDR3 DNA is TGCGCCAGCAGATCCGGGACAGGCTTAGGCGAGCAGTACTTC.

This chain links TRBV7-2 with TRBJ1-6; D unclear. V lost 6 bases and J lost 6, with 9 bases in between. Germline values: CDR1 SGHTA, CDR2 FQGNSA. This CDR3 has 13 amino acids. The CDR3 DNA follows: TGTGCCAGCAGGCAGCTAGCTAATTCACCCCTCCACTTT. It is translated as CASRQLANSPLHF.

V and J are TRBV5-1 and TRBJ2-1; 7 bases fit TRBD2. CDR1 and CDR2 (germline): SGHRS, YFSETQ. V dropped 1 base and J dropped 3; count of bases not matched to a gene: 1. The CDR3 is 14 amino acids. CDR3 in amino acids: CASSLRGDYNEQFF. The DNA for the CDR3 is TGCGCCAGCAGCTTGCGGGGGGACTACAATGAGCAGTTCTTC.

This clone was seen only a few times. This chain uses TRBV29-1 with TRBJ1-5, with a possible D match to TRBD1 (5 bases). Germline CDR1 SQVTM, CDR2 ANQGSEA. The CDR3 has 12 amino acids. Between the trimmed V and J ends, which lost 5 bases and 5 bases, there was a span of 10 bases. CDR3 nucleotides: TGCAGCGTTATCGGGGACGATCAGCCCCAGCATTTT. Translation gives CSVIGDDQPQHF. The variable domain in full, with the rest retrieved from reference TRBV29-1 and TRBJ1-5, is SAVISQKPSRDICQRGTSLTIQCQVDSQVTMMFWYRQQPGQSLTLIATANQGSEATYESGFVIDKFPISRPNLTFSTLTVSNMSPEDSSIYLCSVIGDDQPQHFGDGTRLSIL.

The chain recombines TRBV27 with TRBJ1-2; no firm D call. CDR1 MNHEY and CDR2 SMNVEV come from the germline V gene (reference sequence). V shed 0 bases and J shed 14 bases, with 22 bases lying between them. The CDR3 has 15 residues. In nucleotides, the CDR3 is TGTGCCAGCAGTTTATCTTCCCCTACAGTGTCCGGAGTTACCTTC. Its translation is CASSLSSPTVSGVTF.

This chain connects TRBV30 to TRBJ1-2, with D perhaps matching TRBD1 (5 bases). The CDR3 spans 15 residues. Germline CDR1 is GTSNPN and CDR2 is SVGIG (reference sequence). Trimming left V 2 bases short and J 7 bases short, with 20 bases between. The CDR3 is CAWSPPGSDWGGYTF. As DNA, the CDR3 is TGTGCCTGGAGTCCTCCAGGGAGCGATTGGGGTGGCTACACCTTC.

This chain links TRBV5-1 with TRBJ2-7, with no clear D. CDR1 and CDR2 (germline): SGHRS, YFSETQ. V lost 4 bases to trimming and J lost 2 bases, with 16 bases between them. The CDR3 contains 15 residues. This CDR3 is CASSDIGYGTYEQYF. The CDR3 DNA is TGCGCCAGCAGCGATATCGGATACGGCACCTACGAGCAGTACTTC.

This clone was detected a few times. The chain has TRBV10-3 and TRBJ2-3; 7 bases line up with TRBD2. Trimming at V came to 4 bases and at J to 2 bases, leaving 3 bases not matched to a gene. The CDR3 covers 14 residues. Germline CDR1 is ENHRY and CDR2 is SYGVKD. The CDR3, as DNA: TGTGCCATCAGTGGGCGGGAGAACACAGATACGCAGTATTTT. Translation gives CAISGRENTDTQYF.